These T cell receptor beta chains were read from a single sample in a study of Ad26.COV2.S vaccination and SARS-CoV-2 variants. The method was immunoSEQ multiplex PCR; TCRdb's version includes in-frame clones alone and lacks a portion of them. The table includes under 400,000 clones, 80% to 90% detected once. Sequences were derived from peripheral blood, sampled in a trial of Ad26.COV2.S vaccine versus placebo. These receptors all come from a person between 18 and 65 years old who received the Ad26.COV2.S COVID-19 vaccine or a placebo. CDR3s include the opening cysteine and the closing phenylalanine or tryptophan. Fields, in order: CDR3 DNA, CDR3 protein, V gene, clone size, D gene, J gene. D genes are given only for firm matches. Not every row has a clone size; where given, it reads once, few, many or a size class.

TGCAGCGGATCAGGTGAAGCTAACTATGGCTACACCTTC | CSGSGEANYGYTF | TRBV29-1 | - | - | TRBJ1-2
TGTGCCAGCAGTGCCCCGGGACTAGCGGGGAGTACTATCTACAATGAGCAGTTCTTC | CASSAPGLAGSTIYNEQFF | TRBV2 | - | TRBD2 | TRBJ2-1
TGTGCCTGGAGTATATGGGGGCACACCGGGGAGCTGTTTTTT | CAWSIWGHTGELFF | TRBV30 | - | - | TRBJ2-2
TGTGCCAGCAGCTTACAGGGAACAGATACGCAGTATTTT | CASSLQGTDTQYF | TRBV11-3 | - | - | TRBJ2-3
TGCGCCAGCAGCCAGCCCCTACAGGGGGTCTACTACGAGCAGTACTTC | CASSQPLQGVYYEQYF | TRBV4-1 | - | TRBD1 | TRBJ2-7
TGTGCCAGCGAGGGGACCAACTATGGCTACACCTTC | CASEGTNYGYTF | TRBV2 | few | - | TRBJ1-2
TGTGCCAGCAGTTACGGGGGGTTGGGCGAGCAGTACTTC | CASSYGGLGEQYF | TRBV6-5 | - | - | TRBJ2-7
TGTGCCGCGGACAGGGGACCTCGAGCTTTCTTT | CAADRGPRAFF | TRBV6-8 | few | TRBD1 | TRBJ1-1
TGTGCCAGCAGTGAGACGGGCCTAAGCTCCTACGAGCAGTACTTC | CASSETGLSSYEQYF | TRBV6-1 | - | - | TRBJ2-7
TGCAGCGTCCGGGACCGACTCGGAAACACCATATATTTT | CSVRDRLGNTIYF | TRBV29-1 | - | - | TRBJ1-3
TGTGCCAGCAGCTTGCAAGACAACCAAGAGACCCAGTACTTC | CASSLQDNQETQYF | TRBV5-4 | - | - | TRBJ2-5
TGCAGCGCCCCAGAGCCGGGACAGGGCGGTGAAAAACTGTTTTTT | CSAPEPGQGGEKLFF | TRBV29-1 | - | TRBD1 | TRBJ1-4
TGTGCCAGCAGTGAATTGGTGCAGGATGGCTACACCTTC | CASSELVQDGYTF | TRBV25-1 | - | - | TRBJ1-2
TGTGCCAGTAGTATGGGGGGACAGGGGGGCAATCAGCCCCAGCATTTT | CASSMGGQGGNQPQHF | TRBV19 | - | TRBD1 | TRBJ1-5
TGTGCCAGCAGCTTAGTGCGGGGGGCCAACGTCCTGACTTTC | CASSLVRGANVLTF | TRBV7-3 | - | - | TRBJ2-6
TGTGCCAGTAGTCAATGGACAGGGGGAAGTGAGACCCAGTACTTC | CASSQWTGGSETQYF | TRBV19 | - | TRBD1 | TRBJ2-5
TGTGCCAGCAGCTTAGTGGGGAGGGGGAGCACAGATACGCAGTATTTT | CASSLVGRGSTDTQYF | TRBV7-9 | - | - | TRBJ2-3